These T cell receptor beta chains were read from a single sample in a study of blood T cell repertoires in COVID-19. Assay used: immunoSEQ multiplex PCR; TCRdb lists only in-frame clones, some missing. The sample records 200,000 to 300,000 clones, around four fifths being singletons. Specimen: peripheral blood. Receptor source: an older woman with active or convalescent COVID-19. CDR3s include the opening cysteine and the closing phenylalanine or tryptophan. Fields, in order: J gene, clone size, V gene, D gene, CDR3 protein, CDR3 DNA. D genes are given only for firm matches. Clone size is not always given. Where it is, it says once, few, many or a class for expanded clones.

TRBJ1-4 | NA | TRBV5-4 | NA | CASSPGSEDEKLFF | TGTGCCAGCAGCCCCGGGTCCGAGGATGAAAAACTGTTTTTT
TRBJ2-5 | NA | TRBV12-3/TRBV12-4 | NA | CASSFDSEETQYF | TGTGCCAGCAGTTTCGACAGCGAAGAGACCCAGTACTTC
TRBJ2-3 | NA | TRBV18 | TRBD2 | CASSPGSGSTTDTQYF | TGTGCCAGCTCACCGGGTAGCGGGAGCACAACAGATACGCAGTATTTT
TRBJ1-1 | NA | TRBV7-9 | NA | CASSLSAGWRNTEAFF | TGTGCCAGCAGCTTATCAGCAGGGTGGAGGAACACTGAAGCTTTCTTT
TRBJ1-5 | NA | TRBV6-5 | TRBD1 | CASSLDRGHQPQHF | TGTGCCAGCAGTTTGGACAGGGGGCACCAGCCCCAGCATTTT
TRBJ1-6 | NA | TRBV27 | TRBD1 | CASTPRTGGGSPLHF | TGTGCCAGCACCCCCAGGACAGGGGGAGGCTCACCCCTCCACTTT
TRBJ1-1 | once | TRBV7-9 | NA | CASTLQGPEAFF | TGTGCCAGCACTCTACAGGGCCCTGAAGCTTTCTTT
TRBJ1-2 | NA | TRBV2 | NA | CASSTTNYGYTF | TGTGCCAGCAGTACAACTAACTATGGCTACACCTTC
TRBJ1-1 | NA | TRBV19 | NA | CASSTAGNTEAFF | TGTGCCAGTAGCACAGCGGGGAACACTGAAGCTTTCTTT
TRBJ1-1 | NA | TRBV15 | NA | CATSRDSHTPNTEAFF | TGTGCCACCAGCAGAGATTCACATACCCCGAACACTGAAGCTTTCTTT
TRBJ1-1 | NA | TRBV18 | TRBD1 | CASSLRTGATMNTEAFF | TGTGCCAGCTCACTACGGACAGGGGCTACTATGAACACTGAAGCTTTCTTT
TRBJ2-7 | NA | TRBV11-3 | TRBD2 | CASSFRGTSGSYEQYF | TGTGCCAGCAGCTTTCGTGGGACTAGCGGCTCCTACGAGCAGTACTTC
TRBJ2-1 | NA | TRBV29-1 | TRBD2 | CSVEIGTSGNEQFF | TGCAGCGTTGAAATCGGGACTAGCGGCAATGAGCAGTTCTTC
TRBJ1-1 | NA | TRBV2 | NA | CASSDLTEAFF | TGTGCCAGCAGTGACCTAACCGAAGCTTTCTTT
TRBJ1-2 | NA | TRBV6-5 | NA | CASSYDSYGYTF | TGTGCCAGCAGTTACGACAGCTATGGCTACACCTTC
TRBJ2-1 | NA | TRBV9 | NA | CASSGQGTYNEQFF | TGTGCCAGCAGCGGGCAGGGGACCTACAATGAGCAGTTCTTC
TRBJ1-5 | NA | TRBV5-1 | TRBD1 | CASGGTPGQVNQPQHF | TGCGCCAGCGGGGGCACCCCGGGACAGGTCAATCAGCCCCAGCATTTT
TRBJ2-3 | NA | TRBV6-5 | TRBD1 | CASTTLTGTDTQYF | TGTGCCAGCACCACACTGACAGGGACAGATACGCAGTATTTT
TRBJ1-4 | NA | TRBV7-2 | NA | CASSPAGVNEKLFF | TGTGCCAGCAGCCCGGCAGGGGTAAATGAAAAACTGTTTTTT
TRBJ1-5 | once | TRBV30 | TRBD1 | CAWSPGTGNRNYQPQHF | TGTGCCTGGAGTCCCGGGACAGGAAACCGCAACTATCAGCCCCAGCATTTT
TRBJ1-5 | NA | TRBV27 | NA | CASSLRGYSNQPQHF | TGTGCCAGCAGTTTAAGGGGTTATAGCAATCAGCCCCAGCATTTT
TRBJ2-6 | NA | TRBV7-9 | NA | CASSLDRDHSGANVLTF | TGTGCCAGCAGCTTAGACAGGGATCACTCTGGGGCCAACGTCCTGACTTTC
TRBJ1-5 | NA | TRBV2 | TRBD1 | CASRETGNQPQHF | TGTGCCAGCAGGGAGACAGGGAACCAGCCCCAGCATTTT
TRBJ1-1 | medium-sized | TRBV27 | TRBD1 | CASDRVGRPEAFF | TGTGCCAGTGACAGGGTGGGGCGACCTGAAGCTTTCTTT
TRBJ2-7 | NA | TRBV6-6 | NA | CASSITGLEQYF | TGTGCCAGCAGCATTACAGGGCTCGAGCAGTACTTC
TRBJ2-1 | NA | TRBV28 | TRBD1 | CASSSTGDSRFF | TGTGCCAGCAGTTCCACAGGGGATAGTAGGTTCTTC
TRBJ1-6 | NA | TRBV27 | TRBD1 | CASSGDRGWNNSPLHF | TGTGCCAGCAGTGGGGACAGGGGATGGAATAATTCACCCCTCCACTTT
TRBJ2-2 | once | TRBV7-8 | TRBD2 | CARSGGAGANTGELFF | TGTGCCCGCAGCGGGGGGGCGGGGGCCAACACCGGGGAGCTGTTTTTT
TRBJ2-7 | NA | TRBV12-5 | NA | CASGFRPDSYEQYF | TGTGCTAGTGGTTTCAGACCGGACAGCTACGAGCAGTACTTC
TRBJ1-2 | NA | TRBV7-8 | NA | CASSLARPEDGYTF | TGTGCCAGCAGCTTAGCGAGGCCCGAGGATGGCTACACCTTC
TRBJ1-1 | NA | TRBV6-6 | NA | CASSYDPSAEAFF | TGTGCCAGCAGTTACGACCCCAGCGCTGAAGCTTTCTTT
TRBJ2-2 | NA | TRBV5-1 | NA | CASSLGLPNTGELFF | TGCGCCAGCAGCTTGGGACTACCGAACACCGGGGAGCTGTTTTTT
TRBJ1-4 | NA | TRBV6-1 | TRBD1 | CASSEGGRGEYEKLFF | TGTGCCAGCAGTGAAGGGGGCAGGGGGGAGTATGAAAAACTGTTTTTT
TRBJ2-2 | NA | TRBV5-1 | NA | CASSFSVQGGGTGELFF | TGCGCCAGCAGCTTTTCGGTACAGGGTGGCGGCACCGGGGAGCTGTTTTTT
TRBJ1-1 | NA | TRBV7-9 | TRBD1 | CASSKPGQGNTEAFF | TGTGCCAGCAGCAAACCTGGACAGGGTAACACTGAAGCTTTCTTT
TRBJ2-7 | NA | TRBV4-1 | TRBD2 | CASSQPTSGNYEQYF | TGCGCCAGCAGCCAACCGACTAGCGGCAACTACGAGCAGTACTTC
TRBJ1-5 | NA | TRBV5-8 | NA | CASSARERSNQPQHF | TGTGCCAGCAGCGCCCGCGAGAGAAGCAATCAGCCCCAGCATTTT
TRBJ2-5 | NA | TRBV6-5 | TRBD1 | CASRTLQGWQETQYF | TGTGCCAGCAGAACTCTACAGGGGTGGCAAGAGACCCAGTACTTC
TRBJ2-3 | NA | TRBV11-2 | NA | CATGRWGHLTDTQYF | TGTGCCACGGGCCGTTGGGGGCACCTAACAGATACGCAGTATTTT
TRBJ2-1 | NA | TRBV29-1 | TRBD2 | CSVSGLAGLKPSNEQFF | TGCAGCGTCTCGGGACTAGCGGGTCTTAAGCCCAGCAATGAGCAGTTCTTC
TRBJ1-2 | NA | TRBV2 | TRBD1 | CASSPNDRALYGYTF | TGTGCCAGCAGTCCTAATGACAGGGCCCTCTATGGCTACACCTTC
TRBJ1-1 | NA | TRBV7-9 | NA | CASSLGYSPATEAFF | TGTGCCAGCAGCTTAGGATACAGTCCTGCCACTGAAGCTTTCTTT
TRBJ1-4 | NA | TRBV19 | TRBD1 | CASSIGGQAINNEKLFF | TGTGCCAGTAGTATAGGTGGACAGGCGATAAATAATGAAAAACTGTTTTTT
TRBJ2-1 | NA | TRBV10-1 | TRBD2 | CASSEGGEGDSYNEQFF | TGCGCCAGCAGTGAAGGCGGGGAGGGAGACTCCTACAATGAGCAGTTCTTC
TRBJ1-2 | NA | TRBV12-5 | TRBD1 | CASGTDRVNGYTF | TGTGCTAGTGGTACGGACAGGGTCAATGGCTACACCTTC
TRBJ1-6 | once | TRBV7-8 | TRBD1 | CASSFTTGFLNSPLHF | TGTGCCAGCAGCTTTACGACAGGGTTCCTCAATTCACCCCTCCACTTT
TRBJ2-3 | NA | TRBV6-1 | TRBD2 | CASSEIAGHTDTQYF | TGTGCCAGCAGTGAAATAGCGGGGCATACAGATACGCAGTATTTT
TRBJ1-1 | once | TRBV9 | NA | CASSVGRDGPTEAFF | TGTGCCAGCAGCGTAGGGAGGGACGGCCCCACTGAAGCTTTCTTT
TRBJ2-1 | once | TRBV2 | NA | CASDSRRAHNEQFF | TGTGCCAGCGATTCGAGGAGGGCTCACAATGAGCAGTTCTTC
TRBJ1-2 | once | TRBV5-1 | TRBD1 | CASSFTGEGNYGYTF | TGCGCCAGCAGCTTCACAGGGGAAGGGAACTATGGCTACACCTTC
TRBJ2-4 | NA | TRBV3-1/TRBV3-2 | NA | CASSQEGVRRGGGAKNIQYF | TGTGCCAGCAGCCAAGAGGGGGTTAGGCGCGGGGGCGGGGCCAAAAACATTCAGTACTTC
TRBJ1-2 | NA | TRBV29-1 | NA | CSVVQGRGYTF | TGCAGCGTTGTACAAGGCAGGGGCTACACCTTC